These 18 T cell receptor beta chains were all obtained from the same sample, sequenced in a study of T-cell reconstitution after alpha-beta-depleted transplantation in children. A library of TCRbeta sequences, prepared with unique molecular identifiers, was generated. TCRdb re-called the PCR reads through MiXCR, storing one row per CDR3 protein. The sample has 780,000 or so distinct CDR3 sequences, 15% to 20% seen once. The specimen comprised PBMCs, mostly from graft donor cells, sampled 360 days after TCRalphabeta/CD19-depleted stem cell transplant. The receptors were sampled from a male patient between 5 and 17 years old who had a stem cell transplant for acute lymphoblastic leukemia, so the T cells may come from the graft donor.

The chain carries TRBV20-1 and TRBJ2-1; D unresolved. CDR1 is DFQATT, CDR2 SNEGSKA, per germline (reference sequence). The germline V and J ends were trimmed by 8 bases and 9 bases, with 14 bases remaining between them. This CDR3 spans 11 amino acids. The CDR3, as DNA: TGCAGTCCGAAAGGCTCGGCTGAGCAGTTCTTC. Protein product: CSPKGSAEQFF.

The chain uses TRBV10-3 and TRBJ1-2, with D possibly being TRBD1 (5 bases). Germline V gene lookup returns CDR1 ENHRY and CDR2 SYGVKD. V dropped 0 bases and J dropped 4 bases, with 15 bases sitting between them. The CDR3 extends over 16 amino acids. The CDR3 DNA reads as TGTGCCATCAGTGAGTCCCCAGGGCCCATTCTCTATGGCTACACCTTC. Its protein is CAISESPGPILYGYTF.

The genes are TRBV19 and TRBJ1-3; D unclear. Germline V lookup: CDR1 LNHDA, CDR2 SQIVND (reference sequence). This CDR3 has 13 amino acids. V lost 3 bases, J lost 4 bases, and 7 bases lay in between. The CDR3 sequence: CASSIILGNTIYF. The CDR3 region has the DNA TGTGCCAGTAGTATTATCCTGGGAAACACCATATATTTT.

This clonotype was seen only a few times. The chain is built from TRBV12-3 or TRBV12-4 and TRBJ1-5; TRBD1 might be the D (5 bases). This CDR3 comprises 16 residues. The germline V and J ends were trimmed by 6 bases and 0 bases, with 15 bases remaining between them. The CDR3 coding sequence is TGTGCCAGCAGAGCCCAGGGCCAAGATAGCAATCAGCCCCAGCATTTT. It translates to CASRAQGQDSNQPQHF.

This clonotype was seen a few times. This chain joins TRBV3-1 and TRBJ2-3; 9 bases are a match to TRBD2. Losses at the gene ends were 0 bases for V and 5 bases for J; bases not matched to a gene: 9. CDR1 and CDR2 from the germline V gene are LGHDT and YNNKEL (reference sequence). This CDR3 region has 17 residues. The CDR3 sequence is CASSQERLAGSGDTQYF. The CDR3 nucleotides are TGTGCCAGCAGCCAAGAGCGGCTAGCGGGATCAGGAGATACGCAGTATTTT.

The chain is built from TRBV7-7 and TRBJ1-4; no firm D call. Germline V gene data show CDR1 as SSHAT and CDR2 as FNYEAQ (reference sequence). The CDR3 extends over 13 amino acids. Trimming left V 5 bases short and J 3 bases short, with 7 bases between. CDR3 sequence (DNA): TGTGCCAGCAGCCGAGGGCCTAATGAAAAACTGTTTTTT. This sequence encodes CASSRGPNEKLFF.

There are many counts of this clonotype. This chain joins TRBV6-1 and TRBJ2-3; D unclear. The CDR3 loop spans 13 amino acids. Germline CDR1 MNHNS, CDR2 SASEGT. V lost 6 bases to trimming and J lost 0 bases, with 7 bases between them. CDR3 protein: CASSPASTDTQYF. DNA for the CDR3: TGTGCCAGCAGCCCAGCTAGCACAGATACGCAGTATTTT.

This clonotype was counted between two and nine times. The CDR3, as DNA: TGTGCCAGCAGCCAAGAACCGGCAGCGGGAGGGCCGTACGAGCAGTACTTC. Translation gives CASSQEPAAGGPYEQYF. V and J are TRBV4-2 and TRBJ2-7; 10 nucleotides match TRBD2. In germline, CDR1 is LGHNA, CDR2 YNFKEQ. CDR3 length equals 17 residues. V trimming: 0 bases; J trimming: 4 bases; junction bases outside the gene matches: 9.

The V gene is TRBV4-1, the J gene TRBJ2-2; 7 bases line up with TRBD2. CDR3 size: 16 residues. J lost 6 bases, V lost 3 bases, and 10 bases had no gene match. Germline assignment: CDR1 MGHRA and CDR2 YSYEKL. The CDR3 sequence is CASSQHSGGTAGELFF. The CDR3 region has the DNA TGCGCCAGCAGCCAGCACTCCGGGGGGACGGCCGGGGAGCTGTTTTTT.

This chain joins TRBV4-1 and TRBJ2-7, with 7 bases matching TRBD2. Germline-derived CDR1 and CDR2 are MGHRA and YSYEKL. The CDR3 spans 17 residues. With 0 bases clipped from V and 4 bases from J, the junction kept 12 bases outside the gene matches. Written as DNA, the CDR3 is TGCGCCAGCAGCCAAGAGGTTAGGGAACTAGCGTGGTACGAGCAGTACTTC. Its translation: CASSQEVRELAWYEQYF.

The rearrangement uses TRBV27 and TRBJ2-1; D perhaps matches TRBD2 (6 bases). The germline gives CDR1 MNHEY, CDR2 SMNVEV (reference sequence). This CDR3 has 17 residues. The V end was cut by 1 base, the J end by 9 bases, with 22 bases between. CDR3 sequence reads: CASSLWPPGTWLGEQFF. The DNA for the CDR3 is TGTGCCAGCAGTTTATGGCCCCCCGGGACTTGGCTCGGTGAGCAGTTCTTC.

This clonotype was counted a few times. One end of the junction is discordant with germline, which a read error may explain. The DNA of the CDR3 is TGTGCCAGTAGTCCAGACACATTCTACGAGCAGTATTTC. It specifies CASSPDTFYEQYF. The chain recombines TRBV19 with TRBJ2-7; D is ambiguous. Germline V lookup: CDR1 LNHDA, CDR2 SQIVND (reference sequence). The CDR3 is made up of 13 amino acids.

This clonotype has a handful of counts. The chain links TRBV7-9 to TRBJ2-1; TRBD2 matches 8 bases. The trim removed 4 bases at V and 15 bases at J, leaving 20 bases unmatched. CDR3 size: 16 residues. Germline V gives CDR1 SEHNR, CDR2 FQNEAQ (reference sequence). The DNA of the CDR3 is TGTGCCAGCAGCTCCTACCAGGGACCGGGCGGGAGGTATCCGTTCTTC. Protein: CASSSYQGPGGRYPFF.

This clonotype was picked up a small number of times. CDR3 in DNA: TGCAGTGCTTGGAGAGGACTAGCGGGTGGGTTCTCCTACGAGCAGTACTTC. Translating it yields CSAWRGLAGGFSYEQYF. The rearrangement uses TRBV20-1 and TRBJ2-7, with TRBD2 identical over 11 bases. The V and J ends lost 5 bases and 0 bases, in that order; junction bases with no gene match: 12. The CDR3 length is 17 residues. Germline V gene sequence: CDR1 DFQATT, CDR2 SNEGSKA (reference sequence).

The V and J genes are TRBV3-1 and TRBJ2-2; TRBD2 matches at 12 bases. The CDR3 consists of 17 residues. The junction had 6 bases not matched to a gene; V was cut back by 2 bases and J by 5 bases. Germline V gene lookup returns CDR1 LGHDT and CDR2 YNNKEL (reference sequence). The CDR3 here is CASSQPLTSGSTGELFF. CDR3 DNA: TGTGCCAGCAGCCAACCTCTGACTAGCGGGAGTACCGGGGAGCTGTTTTTT.

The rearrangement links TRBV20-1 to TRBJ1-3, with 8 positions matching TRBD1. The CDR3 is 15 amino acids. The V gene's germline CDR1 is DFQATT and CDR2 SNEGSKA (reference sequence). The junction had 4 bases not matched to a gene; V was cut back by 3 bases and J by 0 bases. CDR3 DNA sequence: TGCAGTGCTAGGGGTGACAGGGGCTCTGGAAACACCATATATTTT. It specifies CSARGDRGSGNTIYF.

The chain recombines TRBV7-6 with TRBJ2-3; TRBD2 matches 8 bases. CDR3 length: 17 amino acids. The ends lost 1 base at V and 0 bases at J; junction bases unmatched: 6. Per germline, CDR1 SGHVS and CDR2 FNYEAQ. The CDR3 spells CASSLETSVPSTDTQYF. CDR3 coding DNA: TGTGCCAGCAGCTTAGAGACTAGCGTCCCTAGCACAGATACGCAGTATTTT.

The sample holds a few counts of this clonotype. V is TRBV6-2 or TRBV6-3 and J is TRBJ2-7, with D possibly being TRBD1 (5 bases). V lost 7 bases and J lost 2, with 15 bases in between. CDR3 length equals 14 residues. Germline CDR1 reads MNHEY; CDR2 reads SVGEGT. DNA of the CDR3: TGTGCCAGCACCGTATTAGACAGAGCCTACGAGCAGTACTTC. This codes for CASTVLDRAYEQYF.